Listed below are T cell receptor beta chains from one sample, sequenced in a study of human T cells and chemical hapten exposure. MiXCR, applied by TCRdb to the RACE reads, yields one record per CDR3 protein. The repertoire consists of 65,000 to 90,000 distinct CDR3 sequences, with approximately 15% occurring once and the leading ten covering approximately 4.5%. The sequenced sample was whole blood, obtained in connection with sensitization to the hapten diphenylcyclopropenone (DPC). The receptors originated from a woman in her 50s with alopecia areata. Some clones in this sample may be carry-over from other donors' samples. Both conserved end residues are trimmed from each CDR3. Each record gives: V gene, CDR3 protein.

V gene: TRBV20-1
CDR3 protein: SARDSANSPLH

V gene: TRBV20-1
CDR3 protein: SAFRTGNNEQF

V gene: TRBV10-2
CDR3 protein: ASSLLDGELF

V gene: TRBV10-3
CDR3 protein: ANRTTVYNSPLH

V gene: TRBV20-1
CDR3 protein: SARAGTGLNEQF

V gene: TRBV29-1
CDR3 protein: SVGALGETQY

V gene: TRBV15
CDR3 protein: ATSRTRDRTGELF

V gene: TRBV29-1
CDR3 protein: SVNLSGSPF

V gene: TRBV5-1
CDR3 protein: ASSFSGDTDTQY

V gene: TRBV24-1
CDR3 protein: ATSDRDTAYGYT

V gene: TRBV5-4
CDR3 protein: ASSSLGTGIYNEQF

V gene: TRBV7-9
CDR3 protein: ASSLTGYGYT

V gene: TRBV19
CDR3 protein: ASSPASRRGNNEQF

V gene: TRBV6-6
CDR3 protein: ASSYAPQETQY

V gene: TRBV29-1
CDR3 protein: SGRDPGKEQY

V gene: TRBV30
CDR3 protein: AWSVIGHEQY

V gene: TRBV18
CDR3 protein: ASSGTSEGLSYERY

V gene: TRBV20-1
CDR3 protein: SARDPLAGVNEQF

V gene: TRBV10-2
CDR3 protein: ASRDRRAANEQF

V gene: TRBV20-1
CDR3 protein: SAPQASTDTQY

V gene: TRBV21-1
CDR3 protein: ASSHFPDGGAKNIQY

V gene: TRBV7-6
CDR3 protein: ASSPPGTRYEQY

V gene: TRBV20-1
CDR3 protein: SAKLGGTNEQF

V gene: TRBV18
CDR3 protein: ASGTGTNPETQY

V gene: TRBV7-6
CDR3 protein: ASSLQKYTEAF

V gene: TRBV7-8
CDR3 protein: ASRGSRMEQY

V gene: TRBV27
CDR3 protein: ASKGTASVSEQF

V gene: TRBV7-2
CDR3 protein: ASRLGLAGPYEQY

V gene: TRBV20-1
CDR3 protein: SVALGGYGYT

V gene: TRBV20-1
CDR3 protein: SARDSRDHSNQPQH

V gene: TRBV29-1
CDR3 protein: SVESGTGTAEQY

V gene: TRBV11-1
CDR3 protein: ASSCPLLVQGNYGYT

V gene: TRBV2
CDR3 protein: ASSLTLLSEQY

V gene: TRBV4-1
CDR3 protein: ASSQDKSIQY

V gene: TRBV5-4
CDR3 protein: ASSKDPGSYNEQF

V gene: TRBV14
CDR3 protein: ASSRMGGGKYNEQF

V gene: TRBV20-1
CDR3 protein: SARDYNRGYSPLH

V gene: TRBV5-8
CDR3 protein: ASSQTGGASTGELF

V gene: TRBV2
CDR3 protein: ASRTSGRPFNEQF

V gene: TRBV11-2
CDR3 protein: ASTARWGGNEKLF

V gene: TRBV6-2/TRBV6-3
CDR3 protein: ASSYWVWNQPQH

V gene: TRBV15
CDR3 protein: ATRSTGPKSEAF

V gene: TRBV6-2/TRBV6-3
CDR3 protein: ASSRTTYYGYT

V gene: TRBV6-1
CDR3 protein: ASSEAVGGANVLT

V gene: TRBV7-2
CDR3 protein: ASSRGQNQETQY

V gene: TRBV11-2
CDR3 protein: ASSRTGTSGNEQF

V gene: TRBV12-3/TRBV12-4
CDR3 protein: ASSLALGASQETQY

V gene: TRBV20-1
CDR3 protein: SARGTYSTDTQY

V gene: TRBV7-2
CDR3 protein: ASSEDSATDTQY

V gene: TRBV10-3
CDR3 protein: AISEWGETQY

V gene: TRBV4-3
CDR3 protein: ASSHNSVNTGELF

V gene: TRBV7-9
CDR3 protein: ASSLGRVEGSTDTQY

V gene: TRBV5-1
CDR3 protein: ASSLGSGEAEAF

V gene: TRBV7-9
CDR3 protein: ASSLAGSGNTQY

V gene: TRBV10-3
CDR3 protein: AISEGDGYYNEQF